Described below is a single TCR beta chain sequence and its context. Its target is unknown. The sample belongs to a study of blood T cells in healthy people across ages. This CDR3 spans 14 amino acids. V gave up 8 bases and J gave up 0 bases, with 10 bases separating them. The V gene's germline CDR1 is KGHDR and CDR2 SFDVKD. Study findings and constraints: Per million T cells, TCR beta diversity dropped roughly linearly as age increased.

Alongside a J-beta primer mix, a sample-barcoded 5' primer served in a second PCR lasting about 7 to 11 cycles. The study obtained at least 2.5 million CDR3-containing paired-end reads from every sample. One entry per CDR3 protein results from TCRdb running MiXCR on the 5' RACE reads. Of 1.5 million or so distinct CDR3 sequences listed, approximately 43% were seen once; the top ten hold more than 4%. Donors ranged from roughly 6 to 90 years old and were healthy Caucasians in Russia. The sample taken for sequencing was blood. The sequence derives from a young woman in good health. The chain uses TRBV24-1 and TRBJ1-3; D unresolved. CDR3 in DNA: TGTGCCACCACCAGACGCCGCTCTGGAAACACCATATATTTT. Encoded protein: CATTRRRSGNTIYF.